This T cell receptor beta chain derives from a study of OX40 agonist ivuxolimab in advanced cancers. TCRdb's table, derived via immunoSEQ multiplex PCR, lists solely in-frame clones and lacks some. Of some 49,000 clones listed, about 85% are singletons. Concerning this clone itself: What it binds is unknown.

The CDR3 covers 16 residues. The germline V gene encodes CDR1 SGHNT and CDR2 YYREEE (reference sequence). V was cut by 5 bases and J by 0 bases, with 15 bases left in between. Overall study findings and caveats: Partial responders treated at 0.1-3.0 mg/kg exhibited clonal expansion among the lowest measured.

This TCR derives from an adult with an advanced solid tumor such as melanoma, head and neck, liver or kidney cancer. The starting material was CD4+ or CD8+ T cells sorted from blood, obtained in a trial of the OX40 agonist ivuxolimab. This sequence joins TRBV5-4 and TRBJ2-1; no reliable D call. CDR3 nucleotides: TGTGCCAGCAGAACTTTAAACAGTCCCTCCTACAATGAGCAGTTCTTC. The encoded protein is CASRTLNSPSYNEQFF.